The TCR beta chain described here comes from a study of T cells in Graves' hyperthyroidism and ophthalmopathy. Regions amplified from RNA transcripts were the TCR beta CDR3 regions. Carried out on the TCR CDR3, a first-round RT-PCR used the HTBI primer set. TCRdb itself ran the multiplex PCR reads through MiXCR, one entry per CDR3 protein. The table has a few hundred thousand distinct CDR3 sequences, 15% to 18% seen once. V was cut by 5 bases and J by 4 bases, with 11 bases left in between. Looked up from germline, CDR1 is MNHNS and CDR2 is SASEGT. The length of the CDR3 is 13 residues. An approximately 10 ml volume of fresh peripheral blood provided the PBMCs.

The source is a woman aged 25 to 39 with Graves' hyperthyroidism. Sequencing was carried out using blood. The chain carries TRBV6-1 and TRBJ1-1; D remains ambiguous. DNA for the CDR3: TGTGCCAGCAGTCCCTGGGAAGGCACTGAAGCTTTCTTT. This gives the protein CASSPWEGTEAFF.